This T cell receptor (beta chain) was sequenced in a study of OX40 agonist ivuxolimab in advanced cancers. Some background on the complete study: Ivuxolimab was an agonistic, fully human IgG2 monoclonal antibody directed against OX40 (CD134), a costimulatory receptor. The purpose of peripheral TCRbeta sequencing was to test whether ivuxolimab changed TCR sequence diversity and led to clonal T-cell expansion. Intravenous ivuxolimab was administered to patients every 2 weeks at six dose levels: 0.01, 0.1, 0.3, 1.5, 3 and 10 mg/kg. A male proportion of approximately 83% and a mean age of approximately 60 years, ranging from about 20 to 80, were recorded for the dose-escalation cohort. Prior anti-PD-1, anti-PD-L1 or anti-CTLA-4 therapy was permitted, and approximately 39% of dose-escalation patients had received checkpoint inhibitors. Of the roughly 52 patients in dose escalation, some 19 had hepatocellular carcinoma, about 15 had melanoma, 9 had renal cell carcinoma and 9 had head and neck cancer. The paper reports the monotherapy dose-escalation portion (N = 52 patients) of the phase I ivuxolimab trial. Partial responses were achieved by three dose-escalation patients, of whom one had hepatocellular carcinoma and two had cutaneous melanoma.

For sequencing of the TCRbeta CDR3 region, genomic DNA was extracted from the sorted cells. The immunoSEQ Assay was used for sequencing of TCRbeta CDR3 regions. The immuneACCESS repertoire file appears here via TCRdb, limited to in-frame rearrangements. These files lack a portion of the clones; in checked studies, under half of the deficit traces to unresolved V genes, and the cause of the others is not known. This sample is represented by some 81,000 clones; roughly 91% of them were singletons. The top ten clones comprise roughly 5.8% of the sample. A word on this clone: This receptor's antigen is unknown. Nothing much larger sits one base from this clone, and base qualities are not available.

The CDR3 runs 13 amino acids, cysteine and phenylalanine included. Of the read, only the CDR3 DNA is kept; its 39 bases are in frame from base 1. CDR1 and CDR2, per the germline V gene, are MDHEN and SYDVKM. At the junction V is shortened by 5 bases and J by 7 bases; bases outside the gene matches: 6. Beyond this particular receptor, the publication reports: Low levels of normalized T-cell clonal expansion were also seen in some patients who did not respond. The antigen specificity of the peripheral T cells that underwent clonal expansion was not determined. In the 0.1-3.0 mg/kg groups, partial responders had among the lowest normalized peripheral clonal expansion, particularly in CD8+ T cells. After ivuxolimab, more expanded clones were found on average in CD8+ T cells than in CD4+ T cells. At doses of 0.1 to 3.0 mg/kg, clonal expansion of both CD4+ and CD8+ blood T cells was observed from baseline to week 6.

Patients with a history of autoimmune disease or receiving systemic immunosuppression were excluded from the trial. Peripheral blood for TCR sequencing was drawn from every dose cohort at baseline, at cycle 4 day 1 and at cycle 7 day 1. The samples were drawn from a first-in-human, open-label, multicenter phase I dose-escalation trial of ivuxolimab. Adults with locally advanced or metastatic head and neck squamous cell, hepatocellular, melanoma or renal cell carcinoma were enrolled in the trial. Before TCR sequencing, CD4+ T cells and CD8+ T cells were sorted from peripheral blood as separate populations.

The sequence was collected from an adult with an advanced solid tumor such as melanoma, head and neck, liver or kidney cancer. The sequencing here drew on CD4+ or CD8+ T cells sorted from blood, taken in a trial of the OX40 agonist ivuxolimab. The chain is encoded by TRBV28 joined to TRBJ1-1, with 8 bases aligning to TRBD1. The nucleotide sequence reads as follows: TGTGCCAGCAGTCCGACAGGGGTCCTTGAAGCTTTCTTT. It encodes CASSPTGVLEAFF.